A selection of T cell receptor beta chains follows, all from one sample in a study of OX40 agonist ivuxolimab in advanced cancers. The repertoire was sequenced with immunoSEQ multiplex PCR; TCRdb's copy has only in-frame clones and lacks some. The sample yields some 28,000 clones, approximately 86% seen once. The source material was CD4+ or CD8+ T cells sorted from blood, sampled in a trial of the OX40 agonist ivuxolimab. Receptors originate from an adult with an advanced solid tumor such as melanoma, head and neck, liver or kidney cancer. The CDR3 runs from the conserved cysteine through the conserved F or W. Each record gives: CDR3 DNA, CDR3 protein, clone size, V gene, D gene, J gene. The D gene is left open where the match is weak. Not all rows give a size; the values are once, few, many and, for expanded clones, a class.

TGTGCCAGTAGTATGACACGGAACACTGAAGCTTTCTTT	CASSMTRNTEAFF	medium-sized	TRBV19	NA	TRBJ1-1
TGTGCCAGCAGCCCTGACACGCAAGAGACCCAGTACTTC	CASSPDTQETQYF	NA	TRBV7-9	NA	TRBJ2-5
TGTGCCAGCAGCCGGACCTACGACGAGCAGTACTTC	CASSRTYDEQYF	NA	TRBV5-6	NA	TRBJ2-7
TGCGCCAGCAGCCAAGATCAACGGAGGTACGAGCAGTACTTC	CASSQDQRRYEQYF	NA	TRBV4-1	NA	TRBJ2-7
TGTGCCAGCAGTGATATAGGCTCTGGGGCCAACGTCCTGACTTTC	CASSDIGSGANVLTF	NA	TRBV2	NA	TRBJ2-6
TGTGCCAGCAGCCAGACTATCTCCTACAATGAGCAGTTCTTC	CASSQTISYNEQFF	NA	TRBV14	NA	TRBJ2-1
TGCGCCAGCAGCTTGGGGCTCGGGAGTGCAACTAATGAAAAACTGTTTTTT	CASSLGLGSATNEKLFF	NA	TRBV5-1	NA	TRBJ1-4
TGCGCCAGCAGCCAGGAAGGAAGCGGGGGGAGCTCCTACGAGCAGTACTTC	CASSQEGSGGSSYEQYF	NA	TRBV4-1	TRBD2	TRBJ2-7
TGTGCCAGCAGCTTGCTGTTAGGTGGTATGAAAGAGACCCAGTACTTC	CASSLLLGGMKETQYF	NA	TRBV7-9	NA	TRBJ2-5
TGCGCCAGCAGCCAAGAGGCAGGACTAGCGAGAGGAAATGAGCAGTTCTTC	CASSQEAGLARGNEQFF	NA	TRBV4-1	TRBD2	TRBJ2-1
TGTGCCACCACTTCCTCGGGGGCAGAACGGGGCAATCAGCCCCAGCATTTT	CATTSSGAERGNQPQHF	NA	TRBV21-1	NA	TRBJ1-5
TGTGCCAGCAGTTACTTGGCAGGGGGCGGAAACACCATATATTTT	CASSYLAGGGNTIYF	once	TRBV6-6	TRBD1	TRBJ1-3
TGCGCCAGCAGTGGGGGGGGGCATAGTGGCTACACCTTC	CASSGGGHSGYTF	NA	TRBV10-2	NA	TRBJ1-2
TGTGCTAGTGGTTTGGTAGACACAGGGGATCCCTACTATGGCTACACCTTC	CASGLVDTGDPYYGYTF	NA	TRBV12-5	TRBD1	TRBJ1-2
TGCGCCAGCAGCCAGCTGGACAGAGATGGCTACACCTTC	CASSQLDRDGYTF	NA	TRBV4-1	NA	TRBJ1-2
TGTGCCAGCAGCGGATACAGGGGGGATAACTATGGCTACACCTTC	CASSGYRGDNYGYTF	NA	TRBV9	TRBD1	TRBJ1-2
TGTGCCAGCAGCTCCGTAGCGGGGGGGAGCCAAGAGACCCAGTACTTC	CASSSVAGGSQETQYF	NA	TRBV7-9	TRBD2	TRBJ2-5
TGTGCCAGCAGCTTAGACTCACCGAACACTGAAGCTTTCTTT	CASSLDSPNTEAFF	NA	TRBV13	NA	TRBJ1-1
TGTGCCAGCAGTTACGACAGGGAAGAGACCCAGTACTTC	CASSYDREETQYF	NA	TRBV6-5	TRBD1	TRBJ2-5
TGTGCCAGTCCCGGGACAGGGTTCACAGATACGCAGTATTTT	CASPGTGFTDTQYF	NA	TRBV2	TRBD1	TRBJ2-3
TGTGCCAGCAGGGTGTCCAATGAGCAGTTCTTC	CASRVSNEQFF	NA	TRBV6-6	NA	TRBJ2-1
TGTGCCAGCAGCGTAGACGAGAGGGAGGGGGCATGGAACACTGAAGCTTTCTTT	CASSVDEREGAWNTEAFF	NA	TRBV9	TRBD1	TRBJ1-1
TGTGCCAGCAGTTACTATGGCGGTGACACCGCCTACGAGCAGTACTTC	CASSYYGGDTAYEQYF	NA	TRBV6-5	NA	TRBJ2-7
TGCGCCAGCAGCTTCCGGAGCTCCTACGAGCAGTACTTC	CASSFRSSYEQYF	NA	TRBV5-1	NA	TRBJ2-7
TGTGCCAGCAGTGAAGGGGGGCATACGCAGTATTTT	CASSEGGHTQYF	few	TRBV25-1	NA	TRBJ2-3
TGTGCCAGCATCGGTGGGACAGGGGAGACTAAGAGAGAAGCTTTCTTT	CASIGGTGETKREAFF	once	TRBV7-9	TRBD1	TRBJ1-1
TGTGCCAGCAGCTTAGGAGGAAGTTCACCCCTCCACTTT	CASSLGGSSPLHF	NA	TRBV7-5	NA	TRBJ1-6
TGTGCCAGCAGCCCGGACACCTACACCGGGGAGCTGTTTTTT	CASSPDTYTGELFF	NA	TRBV11-3	NA	TRBJ2-2
TGTGCCAGCAGCTCTCTAGCGGGGGCGAACACCGGGGAGCTGTTTTTT	CASSSLAGANTGELFF	NA	TRBV7-9	TRBD2	TRBJ2-2
TGTGCCAGCAGCGGGCCGGACCACCACTTC	CASSGPDHHF	NA	TRBV11-2	NA	TRBJ2-7
TGTGCCACCAGCAGCAGTGCCAAACTCCCTTATGGCTACACCTTC	CATSSSAKLPYGYTF	NA	TRBV15	NA	TRBJ1-2
TGTGCCAGCAGTCCGCCATGGGGCTCTAACTATGGCTACACCTTC	CASSPPWGSNYGYTF	NA	TRBV6-6	NA	TRBJ1-2
TGTGCCAGCAGTACAGGGGGCGCGGTTGGGTATGGCTACACCTTC	CASSTGGAVGYGYTF	NA	TRBV5-6	TRBD1	TRBJ1-2
TGTGCCAGTAGTCCGGGACAGGGGGACACTGAAGCTTTCTTT	CASSPGQGDTEAFF	NA	TRBV19	TRBD1	TRBJ1-1
TGTGCCAGCAGCTTAATCTCCGGACAGGGGGGAGATACGCAGTATTTT	CASSLISGQGGDTQYF	NA	TRBV7-8	TRBD1	TRBJ2-3
TGCGCCAGCAGTGAGGCAGGGGCCGCCTACGAGCAGTACTTC	CASSEAGAAYEQYF	NA	TRBV10-1	NA	TRBJ2-7
TGTGCCAGCAGCCAAGTAACGACAGTTGTGGCTAATGAAAAACTGTTTTTT	CASSQVTTVVANEKLFF	NA	TRBV4-2	NA	TRBJ1-4
TGTGCCAGCAGTCCTGGGACGGTGATAAACGAGCAGTACTTC	CASSPGTVINEQYF	NA	TRBV28	NA	TRBJ2-7
TGTGCCAGTAGCGGGTCAACCTACAATGAGCAGTTCTTC	CASSGSTYNEQFF	NA	TRBV28	TRBD2	TRBJ2-1
TGTGCCAGCAGCCAACGCAATCAGCCCCAGCATTTT	CASSQRNQPQHF	NA	TRBV7-2	NA	TRBJ1-5
TGTGCCAGCAGCCAAGATCCAGGGGAGGGGGCAGATACGCAGTATTTT	CASSQDPGEGADTQYF	NA	TRBV4-2	NA	TRBJ2-3
TGTGCCAGCAGCTCGACTAGCGGGGCCCCCTTCTTGGATACGCAGTATTTT	CASSSTSGAPFLDTQYF	NA	TRBV5-6	TRBD2	TRBJ2-3
TGCGCCAGCAGCGGACCGGACGGGGGGAACACTGAAGCTTTCTTT	CASSGPDGGNTEAFF	NA	TRBV5-1	NA	TRBJ1-1
TGTGCCAGCTCACCACAAGATTTTAGGGGACTCTCCTACGAGCAGTACTTC	CASSPQDFRGLSYEQYF	NA	TRBV18	NA	TRBJ2-7
TGTGCCAGCGGCGGAAGGCCGGGGAGGGCTAATGAAAAACTGTTTTTT	CASGGRPGRANEKLFF	NA	TRBV27	NA	TRBJ1-4
TGTGCCAGCTCACCGGCTTTCGGGGAATCCTACGAGCAGTACTTC	CASSPAFGESYEQYF	few	TRBV18	NA	TRBJ2-7
TGTGCCAGCAAAATGACAGATTATAGCAATCAGCCCCAGCATTTT	CASKMTDYSNQPQHF	NA	TRBV7-2	NA	TRBJ1-5